These 30 T cell receptor beta chains were sequenced from one sample in a study of T cell repertoires in cytomegalovirus infection (dated by TCRdb to between 2019 and 2020). What this sample's treatment or condition label stands for: in vitro stimulation with specific CMV peptide epitopes to enrich CMV-specific T cells. No antigen is known for these receptors. The reads were generated on an Illumina HiSeq 1500. Through fastp at Q25 and MiXCR, TCRdb rebuilt clones from the public reads, retaining in-frame beta chains. Every CDR3 protein is listed once, alongside the most common genes and DNA of its rows. This sample has about 160,000 distinct CDR3 sequences in its table, and about 20% of those were observed once. The biggest ten clones account for roughly 25% of the sample. The source material was CD8+ T cells from cultured PBMCs, sampled from culture after CMV antigen stimulation. The receptors were gathered from a human donor in good health (CMV status not recorded). Some clones in this sample may be carry-over from other donors' samples.

This clonotype appeared once. This rearrangement joins TRBV4-3 to TRBJ2-1, with TRBD1 matching over 10 bases. This CDR3 contains 16 residues. CDR1 and CDR2 from the germline V gene are LGHNA and YSLEER. V was pared by 1 base and J by 3 bases, with 3 bases of the junction left unmatched. CDR3 sequence reads: CASSQARTGGYNEQFF. CDR3 nucleotides: TGCGCCAGCAGCCAAGCCCGGACAGGGGGCTACAATGAGCAGTTCTTC.

This clonotype was counted a few times. The chain joins TRBV7-2 to TRBJ1-5, with 9 bases aligning to TRBD1. V gave up 0 bases and J gave up 5 bases; unmatched junction bases: 5. The CDR3 has 16 residues. CDR1 is SGHTA and CDR2 is FQGNSA in the germline V gene. DNA of the CDR3: TGTGCCAGCAGCTTAGCGTACAGGGGGCTCGATCAGCCCCAGCATTTT. It translates to CASSLAYRGLDQPQHF.

The chain has TRBV28 and TRBJ1-1, with TRBD1 matching over 7 bases. Per the germline V gene, CDR1 is MDHEN and CDR2 is SYDVKM. The ends lost 8 bases at V and 4 bases at J; junction bases unmatched: 10. This CDR3 spans 14 amino acids. The CDR3 coding sequence is TGTGCCAGCCGGTCTGGGCAGGGGGGCACTGAAGCTTTCTTT. Its protein product is CASRSGQGGTEAFF.

In its sample, this clonotype was seen a few times. The genes are TRBV7-9 and TRBJ2-3; TRBD1 might be the D (6 bases). The CDR3 contains 15 residues. V lost 6 bases and J 2 bases, leaving 15 bases between the germline ends. Per germline, CDR1 SEHNR and CDR2 FQNEAQ (reference sequence). CDR3 loop: CASRSAQGNTDTQYF. CDR3 DNA sequence: TGTGCCAGCAGGTCAGCCCAGGGGAACACAGATACGCAGTATTTT.

This clonotype occurred a few times. The genes are TRBV7-9 and TRBJ1-1, with D perhaps TRBD1 (5 bases). The ends were cut back, 2 bases at V and 8 bases at J, with 21 bases in the middle. Germline CDR1 reads SEHNR; CDR2 reads FQNEAQ (reference sequence). The CDR3 has 16 amino acids. CDR3 protein: CASSLSPLVRAREAFF. The CDR3 DNA is TGTGCCAGCAGCTTATCCCCCCTCGTCAGGGCTCGCGAAGCTTTCTTT.

V gene TRBV7-2 combines with J gene TRBJ2-5; 12 nucleotides align to TRBD1. V lost 1 base to trimming and J lost 5 bases; unmatched junction nucleotides: 8. The CDR3 runs 17 residues. Germline CDR1 reads SGHTA; CDR2 reads FQGNSA. Written as DNA, the CDR3 is TGTGCCAGCAGCTTAGTAGCAGGGACAGGGGGCGCGGAGACCCAGTACTTC. Encoded protein: CASSLVAGTGGAETQYF. The whole variable domain, filled in from reference TRBV7-2 and TRBJ2-5, reads GAGVSQSPSNKVTEKGKDVELRCDPISGHTALYWYRQSLGQGLEFLIYFQGNSAPDKSGLPSDRFSAERTGGSVSTLTIQRTQQEDSAVYLCASSLVAGTGGAETQYFGPGTRLLVL.

The sample holds a few counts of this clonotype. This chain links TRBV4-3 with TRBJ1-1, with D hard to call. V gave up 2 bases and J gave up 1 base, with 14 bases separating them. The CDR3 loop spans 16 amino acids. Germline CDR1 reads LGHNA; CDR2 reads YSLEER. Here the CDR3 reads CASSQRAVLANTEAFF. In nucleotides, the CDR3 is TGCGCCAGCAGCCAAAGGGCCGTGCTCGCGAACACTGAAGCTTTCTTT.

This clonotype was counted a few times. The rearrangement links TRBV29-1 to TRBJ2-5; possibly TRBD2 for D (6 bases). Trimming left V 1 base short and J 1 base short, with 13 bases between. This CDR3 is built from 15 residues. Looked up from germline, CDR1 is SQVTM and CDR2 is ANQGSEA. CDR3 sequence reads: CSVEATLAPQETQYF. The CDR3 nucleotides are TGCAGCGTTGAAGCCACTCTAGCGCCCCAAGAGACCCAGTACTTC.

The chain joins TRBV9 to TRBJ1-2, with TRBD1 matching over 12 bases. Germline V gene lookup returns CDR1 SGDLS and CDR2 YYNGEE. V lost 5 bases and J lost 4; bases outside the gene matches: 9. The CDR3 loop spans 16 amino acids. The CDR3, as DNA: TGTGCCAGCAGTGACCCGGGACAGGGGGCGGCCTATGGCTACACCTTC. It codes for CASSDPGQGAAYGYTF.

This clonotype was seen only a few times. This chain links TRBV7-2 with TRBJ2-7; TRBD2 might be the D (7 bases). This CDR3 has 15 residues. Germline loops: CDR1 SGHTA, CDR2 FQGNSA. V gave up 2 bases and J gave up 4 bases, with 15 bases separating them. The chain's CDR3 is CASSLWGGANYEQYF. The CDR3 DNA follows: TGTGCCAGCAGCTTATGGGGGGGGGCGAATTACGAGCAGTACTTC.

The chain has TRBV7-6 and TRBJ2-5, with D perhaps matching TRBD1 (6 bases). The CDR3 spans 14 residues. Trimming left V 1 base short and J 6 bases short, with 12 bases between. The V gene's germline CDR1 is SGHVS and CDR2 FNYEAQ. The CDR3 protein is CASSLGGPGKTQYF. The CDR3 nucleotides read TGTGCCAGCAGCTTAGGGGGGCCGGGTAAGACCCAGTACTTC.

The chain employs TRBV6-1 and TRBJ1-1; D call uncertain. There are 11 residues in the CDR3. CDR1 MNHNS and CDR2 SASEGT come from the germline V gene. The V gene lost 7 bases and the J gene lost 11 bases, with 14 bases spanning the gap. The DNA for the CDR3 is TGTGCCAGCACCGTCGGGAGTATGGCTTTCTTT. Its translation: CASTVGSMAFF.

There are a few counts of this clonotype. The chain links TRBV20-1 to TRBJ2-7; 8 bases match TRBD2. The CDR3 contains 13 residues. V lost 4 bases to trimming and J lost 5 bases; unmatched junction nucleotides: 7. The germline gives CDR1 DFQATT, CDR2 SNEGSKA (reference sequence). CDR3 region: CSATAGAGNEQYF. In nucleotides, the CDR3 is TGCAGTGCTACAGCGGGGGCCGGGAACGAGCAGTACTTC.

This clonotype has just a few counts. The chain employs TRBV5-5 and TRBJ2-7, with 8 positions matching TRBD1. V lost 4 bases to trimming and J lost 1 base; unmatched junction nucleotides: 7. CDR3 length: 15 residues. The germline CDR1 and CDR2 sequences are SGHKS and YYEKEE (reference sequence). The CDR3 DNA is TGTGCCAGCAGCCCCGGGACAGGAGGTTCCTACGAGCAGTACTTC. It specifies CASSPGTGGSYEQYF.

This clonotype was seen repeatedly, ten times or more. CDR3 loop: CASSLRDGYNEQFF. Written as DNA, the CDR3 is TGTGCCAGCAGCTTACGGGACGGTTACAATGAGCAGTTCTTC. The chain carries TRBV7-2 and TRBJ2-1; D may match TRBD1 or TRBD2 (5 bases each). Germline V lookup: CDR1 SGHTA, CDR2 FQGNSA. There are 14 residues in the CDR3. V lost 2 bases and J 4 bases, leaving 9 bases between the germline ends.

The chain uses TRBV7-9 and TRBJ2-3; possible D gene TRBD2, 5 bases. There are 16 residues in the CDR3. V dropped 4 bases and J dropped 2 bases, with 16 bases sitting between them. Germline CDR1 is SEHNR and CDR2 is FQNEAQ (reference sequence). CDR3 DNA sequence: TGTGCCAGCAGCTCTCTAGCAATCCGAAACACAGATACGCAGTATTTT. This sequence encodes CASSSLAIRNTDTQYF.

The chain joins TRBV27 to TRBJ1-2; D unclear. The CDR3 sequence is 15 residues long. Germline CDR1 MNHEY, CDR2 SMNVEV (reference sequence). V gave up 6 bases and J gave up 4 bases, with 18 bases separating them. The DNA for the CDR3 is TGTGCCAGCAGCCCCAGTGAGGGTTTGTCCTATGGCTACACCTTC. Translated: CASSPSEGLSYGYTF.

The table lists this clonotype with a few counts. The CDR3 coding sequence is TGTGCCAGCAGCTGGGGGACGGATCCGACTAACTATGGCTACACCTTC. Encoded protein: CASSWGTDPTNYGYTF. This chain links TRBV11-2 with TRBJ1-2; the D gene is possibly TRBD1 (5 bases). The germline gives CDR1 SGHAT, CDR2 FQNNGV. The CDR3 is made up of 16 amino acids. V was shortened by 4 bases and J by 0 bases, with 15 bases between the two germline ends.

The chain employs TRBV7-9 and TRBJ1-1; D is possibly TRBD1 (5 bases). This CDR3 region has 17 residues. Germline-derived CDR1 and CDR2 are SEHNR and FQNEAQ (reference sequence). V lost 1 base, J lost 4 bases, and 19 bases lay in between. CDR3 protein: CASSLEWAREGPTEAFF. The CDR3 coding sequence is TGTGCCAGCAGCTTAGAGTGGGCCAGGGAGGGGCCCACTGAAGCTTTCTTT.

This clonotype was picked up a small number of times. V and J are TRBV7-8 and TRBJ1-5, with D perhaps TRBD1 (5 bases). From germline, CDR1 is SGHVS and CDR2 FQNEAQ. V lost 2 bases, J lost 9 bases, and 17 bases lay in between. CDR3 size: 15 residues. The CDR3: CASSLRGTITTPQHF. The CDR3 DNA sequence: TGTGCCAGCAGCTTAAGGGGAACCATCACAACGCCCCAGCATTTT. The full variable domain, completed using reference TRBV7-8 and TRBJ1-5, is GAGVSQSPRYKVAKRGQDVALRCDPISGHVSLFWYQQALGQGPEFLTYFQNEAQLDKSGLPSDRFFAERPEGSVSTLKIQRTQQEDSAVYLCASSLRGTITTPQHFGDGTRLSIL.

This sequence joins TRBV7-6 and TRBJ2-2; TRBD1 aligns across 7 bases. CDR1 SGHVS and CDR2 FNYEAQ come from the germline V gene. The CDR3 runs to 16 residues. The trim removed 2 bases at V and 5 bases at J, leaving 8 bases unmatched. The CDR3 DNA is TGTGCCAGCAGCTTAAGACCGGGACAGCGGACCGGGGAGCTGTTTTTT. As protein: CASSLRPGQRTGELFF.

This clonotype showed up many times. The rearrangement links TRBV7-8 to TRBJ1-5, with a weak D call TRBD1 (6 bases). The germline CDR1 and CDR2 sequences are SGHVS and FQNEAQ. Trimming took off 0 bases at V and 7 bases at J, with 16 bases between the two ends. There are 16 residues in the CDR3. The DNA for the CDR3 is TGTGCCAGCAGCTTAGCGATCACAGGGCGCGGGCAGCCCCAGCATTTT. Protein: CASSLAITGRGQPQHF. Full variable domain (rest looked up from reference TRBV7-8 and TRBJ1-5): GAGVSQSPRYKVAKRGQDVALRCDPISGHVSLFWYQQALGQGPEFLTYFQNEAQLDKSGLPSDRFFAERPEGSVSTLKIQRTQQEDSAVYLCASSLAITGRGQPQHFGDGTRLSIL.

This clonotype has a single count. The rearrangement joins TRBV5-6 to TRBJ2-7; perhaps D is TRBD1 or TRBD2 (5 bases each). Trimming shortened V by 4 bases and J by 3 bases, and 17 bases separated the two germline ends. The CDR3 consists of 15 residues. The germline V gene has CDR1 SGHDT and CDR2 YYEEEE. CDR3 sequence (DNA): TGTGCCAGCAGCCCCCCCACTTCGAGGGGCTACGAGCAGTACTTC. Translated, it gives CASSPPTSRGYEQYF.

This clonotype appeared a few times. The rearrangement joins TRBV27 to TRBJ2-3, with 14 bases identical to TRBD2. Germline loops: CDR1 MNHEY, CDR2 SMNVEV (reference sequence). The CDR3 is made up of 15 amino acids. Trimming removed 4 bases from V and 5 bases from J; junction bases left unmatched: 2. The CDR3 DNA sequence: TGTGCCAGCAGTTCTGGACTAGCGGGGGGAGATACGCAGTATTTT. The encoded protein is CASSSGLAGGDTQYF.

This clonotype was counted only a few times. The rearrangement uses TRBV7-8 and TRBJ2-5, with TRBD2 matching 10 bases. Trimming took 5 bases from V and 4 from J; bases not matched to a gene: 10. There are 16 residues in the CDR3. The germline CDR1 and CDR2 sequences are SGHVS and FQNEAQ. As DNA, the CDR3 is TGTGCCAGCAGCCTAGGGAGCGGGGGGGCCTTAGAGACCCAGTACTTC. Its protein product is CASSLGSGGALETQYF.

The CDR3 sequence: CASMGAYGYTF. For the CDR3, the DNA is TGTGCCAGCATGGGCGCCTATGGCTACACCTTC. The rearrangement joins TRBV27 to TRBJ1-2; D remains ambiguous. The CDR3 has 11 amino acids. CDR1 and CDR2 (germline): MNHEY, SMNVEV (reference sequence). V shed 7 bases and J shed 4 bases, with 7 bases lying between them.

The chain carries TRBV6-2 or TRBV6-3 and TRBJ2-1; the D gene is possibly TRBD1 (6 bases). The CDR3 extends over 17 amino acids. Germline CDR1 is MNHEY and CDR2 is SVGEGT. V was cut by 6 bases and J by 0 bases, with 18 bases left in between. DNA of the CDR3: TGTGCCAGCAGCCAGTGGTCAGGGGCAAGCTCCTACAATGAGCAGTTCTTC. As protein: CASSQWSGASSYNEQFF.

This clonotype was found a few times. The chain joins TRBV7-9 to TRBJ1-1; D is uncertain. CDR3 length: 12 residues. Deletions cut 4 bases from V and 5 bases from J, with 8 bases between. CDR1 is SEHNR and CDR2 is FQNEAQ in the germline V gene (reference sequence). In DNA form, the CDR3 reads TGTGCCAGCAGCTCCCCCGGGACTGAAGCTTTCTTT. This sequence encodes CASSSPGTEAFF.

This chain connects TRBV27 to TRBJ1-1; D gene uncertain. Looked up from germline, CDR1 is MNHEY and CDR2 is SMNVEV (reference sequence). CDR3 length: 15 amino acids. Trimming stripped 2 bases from V and 1 base from J, with 11 bases between. The CDR3 region is CASSLSGSTNTEAFF. In nucleotides, the CDR3 is TGTGCCAGCAGTTTAAGCGGGAGTACGAACACTGAAGCTTTCTTT.

V gene TRBV7-2 combines with J gene TRBJ2-7; D unresolved. The CDR3 has 12 residues. The germline gives CDR1 SGHTA, CDR2 FQGNSA. Trimming took off 3 bases at V and 2 bases at J, with 5 bases between the two ends. The CDR3 DNA is TGTGCCAGCAGCTTTCCCCCCTACGAGCAGTACTTC. Amino acid sequence: CASSFPPYEQYF.